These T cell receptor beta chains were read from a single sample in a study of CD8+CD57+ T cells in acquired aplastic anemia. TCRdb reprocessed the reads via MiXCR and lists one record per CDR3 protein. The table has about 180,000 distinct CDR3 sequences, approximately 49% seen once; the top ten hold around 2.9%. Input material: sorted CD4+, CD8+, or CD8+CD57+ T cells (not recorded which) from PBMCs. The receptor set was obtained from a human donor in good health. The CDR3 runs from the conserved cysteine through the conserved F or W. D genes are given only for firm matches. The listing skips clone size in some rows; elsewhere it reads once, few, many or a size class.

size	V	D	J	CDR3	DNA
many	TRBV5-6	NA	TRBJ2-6	CASERQSGANVLTF	TGTGCCAGCGAACGCCAGTCCGGGGCCAACGTCCTGACTTTC
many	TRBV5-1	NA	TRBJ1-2	CASSLLAANYGYTF	TGCGCCAGCAGCTTGCTAGCGGCTAACTATGGCTACACCTTC
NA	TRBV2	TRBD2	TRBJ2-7	CASRLAGGTTYEQYF	TGTGCCAGCAGGCTAGCGGGGGGGACAACCTACGAGCAGTACTTC
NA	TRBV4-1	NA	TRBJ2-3	CASSQAGGATQYF	TGCGCCAGCAGCCAAGCGGGTGGGGCAACGCAGTATTTT
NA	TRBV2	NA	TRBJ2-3	CASDGRVRPDTQYF	TGTGCCAGCGATGGGCGGGTCCGCCCAGATACGCAGTATTTT
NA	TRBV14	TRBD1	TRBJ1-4	CASSHRGGGVEKLFF	TGTGCCAGCTCCCACAGGGGAGGCGGAGTTGAAAAACTGTTTTTT
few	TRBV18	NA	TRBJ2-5	CASSPPVRRETQYF	TGTGCCAGCTCACCACCGGTCCGACGGGAGACCCAGTACTTC
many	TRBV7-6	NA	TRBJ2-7	CASSLGGVRQGTYEQYF	TGTGCCAGCAGCTTAGGGGGCGTTAGGCAGGGGACCTACGAGCAGTACTTC
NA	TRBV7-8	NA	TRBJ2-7	CASSPSRLYEQYF	TGTGCCAGCAGTCCCTCCCGACTCTACGAGCAGTACTTC
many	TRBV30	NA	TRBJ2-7	CAWRDGGYEQYF	TGTGCCTGGCGGGACGGTGGCTACGAGCAGTACTTC
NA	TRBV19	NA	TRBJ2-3	CASSPGLTGTDTQYF	TGTGCCAGTAGCCCCGGGCTTACAGGCACAGATACGCAGTATTTT
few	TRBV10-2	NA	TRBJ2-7	CASSESGAVYEQYF	TGCGCCAGCAGTGAGTCAGGGGCAGTCTACGAGCAGTACTTC
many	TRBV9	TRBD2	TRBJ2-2	CASSVGTSGRTGELFF	TGTGCCAGCAGCGTAGGGACTAGCGGGAGGACCGGGGAGCTGTTTTTT
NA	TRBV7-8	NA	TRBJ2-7	CASMVSLANEQYF	TGTGCCAGCATGGTTAGTTTGGCTAACGAGCAGTACTTC
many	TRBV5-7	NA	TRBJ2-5	CASSVKAGPRETQYF	TGTGCCAGCAGTGTCAAGGCTGGCCCACGCGAGACCCAGTACTTC
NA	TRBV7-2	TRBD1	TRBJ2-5	CASSLEGTGVSETQYF	TGTGCCAGCAGCTTAGAAGGGACAGGGGTGAGCGAGACCCAGTACTTC
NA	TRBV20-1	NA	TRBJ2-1	CSAQEGGEQFF	TGCAGTGCACAGGAGGGCGGTGAGCAGTTCTTC
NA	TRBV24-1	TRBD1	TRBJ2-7	CATSDSSQGSNEQYF	TGTGCCACCAGTGATTCGTCACAGGGGAGTAATGAGCAGTACTTC
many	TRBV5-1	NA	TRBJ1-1	CASRWEGNTEAFF	TGCGCCAGCAGGTGGGAAGGTAACACTGAAGCTTTCTTT
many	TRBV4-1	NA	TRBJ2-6	CASSQGVGANVLTF	TGCGCCAGCAGCCAGGGGGTTGGGGCCAACGTCCTGACTTTC
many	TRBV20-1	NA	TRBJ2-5	CSARGSSMAQYF	TGCAGTGCTAGAGGAAGTAGTATGGCCCAGTACTTC
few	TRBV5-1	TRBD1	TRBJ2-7	CASQLGQGFSYEQYF	TGCGCCAGCCAACTGGGACAGGGGTTCTCCTACGAGCAGTACTTC
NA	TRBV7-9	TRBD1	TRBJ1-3	CASRSDRAGGNTIYF	TGTGCCAGCAGATCGGACAGGGCAGGTGGAAACACCATATATTTT
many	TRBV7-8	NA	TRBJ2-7	CASSYRTGTTYEQYF	TGTGCCAGCAGCTACCGGACAGGGACTACCTACGAGCAGTACTTC
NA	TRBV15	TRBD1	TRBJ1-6	CATSRGTGSGSPLHF	TGTGCCACCAGCAGAGGGACAGGGTCGGGTTCACCCCTCCACTTT
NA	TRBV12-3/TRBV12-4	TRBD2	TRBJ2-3	CASRRTSAPVVDTQYF	TGTGCCAGCAGGAGAACTAGCGCCCCGGTCGTAGATACGCAGTATTTT
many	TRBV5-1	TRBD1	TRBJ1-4	CASSASGTAREKLFF	TGCGCCAGCAGCGCTTCCGGGACAGCGAGAGAAAAACTGTTTTTT
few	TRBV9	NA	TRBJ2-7	CASSVGGNGYEQYF	TGTGCCAGCAGCGTTGGAGGAAACGGGTACGAGCAGTACTTC
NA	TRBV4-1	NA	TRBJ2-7	CASSQPGKYEQYF	TGCGCCAGCAGCCAACCGGGAAAATACGAGCAGTACTTC
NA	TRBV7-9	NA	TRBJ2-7	CASSLGRGEQYF	TGTGCCAGCAGCTTAGGGCGGGGCGAGCAGTACTTC
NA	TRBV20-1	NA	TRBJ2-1	CSARRPRGEDEQFF	TGCAGTGCTAGACGGCCCAGGGGGGAGGATGAGCAGTTCTTC
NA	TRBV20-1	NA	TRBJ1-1	CSARLRERDEAFF	TGCAGTGCTAGGTTGAGGGAGCGGGATGAAGCTTTCTTT
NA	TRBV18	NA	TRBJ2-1	CASSPLGAAYNEQFF	TGTGCCAGCTCACCACTGGGGGCCGCTTACAATGAGCAGTTCTTC
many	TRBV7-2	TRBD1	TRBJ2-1	CASSHQDRANEQFF	TGTGCCAGCAGCCATCAGGACAGGGCCAATGAGCAGTTCTTC
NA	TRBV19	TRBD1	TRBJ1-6	CASSKGQGGNSPLHF	TGTGCCAGTAGTAAGGGCCAGGGGGGTAATTCACCCCTCCACTTT
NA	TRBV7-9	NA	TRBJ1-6	CASREGNSPLHF	TGTGCCAGCAGGGAGGGGAATTCACCCCTCCACTTT
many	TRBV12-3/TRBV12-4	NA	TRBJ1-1	CASSFVGATEAFF	TGTGCCAGCAGTTTCGTGGGTGCCACTGAAGCTTTCTTT
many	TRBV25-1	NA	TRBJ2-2	CASSEQGLDTGELFF	TGTGCCAGCAGTGAACAGGGACTGGACACCGGGGAGCTGTTTTTT
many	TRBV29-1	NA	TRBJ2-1	CSVQGWSLGGRNEQFF	TGCAGCGTTCAGGGATGGTCTCTAGGGGGGCGAAATGAGCAGTTCTTC
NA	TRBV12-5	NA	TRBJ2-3	CASGSRGGVDTQYF	TGTGCTAGTGGCTCAAGAGGAGGGGTGGATACGCAGTATTTT
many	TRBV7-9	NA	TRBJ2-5	CASSHLRTAGGETQYF	TGTGCCAGCAGCCACCTAAGGACCGCCGGAGGGGAGACCCAGTACTTC
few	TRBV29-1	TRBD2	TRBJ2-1	CSVERLAADNEQFF	TGCAGCGTTGAGAGACTAGCGGCGGACAATGAGCAGTTCTTC
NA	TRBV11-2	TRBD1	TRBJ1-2	CASSLDVGQGYGYTF	TGTGCCAGCAGCTTAGACGTGGGACAGGGTTACGGCTACACCTTC
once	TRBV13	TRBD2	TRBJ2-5	CASSFGIRRPSGSMETQYF	TGTGCCAGCAGCTTCGGCATACGCCGTCCTAGCGGGAGTATGGAGACCCAGTACTTC
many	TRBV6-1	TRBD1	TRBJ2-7	CASSKTGSTSYEQYF	TGTGCCAGCAGTAAGACAGGGTCCACCTCCTACGAGCAGTACTTC
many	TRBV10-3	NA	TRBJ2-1	CAISRVTSYNEQFF	TGTGCCATCAGCCGGGTGACTTCCTACAATGAGCAGTTCTTC
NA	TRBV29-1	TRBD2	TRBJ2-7	CSVSRVAGGPRVHEQYF	TGCAGCGTTTCCCGTGTAGCGGGAGGACCTAGGGTCCACGAGCAGTACTTC
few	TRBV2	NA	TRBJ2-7	CASSGHAIYEQYF	TGTGCCAGCAGTGGACACGCGATCTACGAGCAGTACTTC
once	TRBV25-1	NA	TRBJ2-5	CASSDEVPWTQYF	TGTGCCAGCAGTGACGAGGTCCCATGGACCCAGTACTTC
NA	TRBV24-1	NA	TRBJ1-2	CATSDSGVGYTF	TGTGCCACCAGTGACAGCGGGGTTGGCTACACCTTC
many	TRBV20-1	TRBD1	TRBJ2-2	CSARQGNTGELFF	TGCAGTGCCAGACAGGGGAACACCGGGGAGCTGTTTTTT
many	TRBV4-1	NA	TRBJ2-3	CASSPVPHTDTQYF	TGCGCCAGCAGCCCGGTTCCTCACACAGATACGCAGTATTTT
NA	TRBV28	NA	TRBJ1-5	CASSRTRTSNQPQHF	TGTGCCAGCAGCCGGACCCGCACTAGCAATCAGCCCCAGCATTTT
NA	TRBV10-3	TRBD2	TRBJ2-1	CATRGGRTNEQFF	TGTGCCACCCGGGGGGGCCGCACCAATGAGCAGTTCTTC
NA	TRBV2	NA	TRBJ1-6	CASRPDTGNSPLHF	TGTGCCAGCAGACCCGACACGGGTAATTCACCCCTCCACTTT
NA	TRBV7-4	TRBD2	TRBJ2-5	CASSLAAGGGETQYF	TGTGCCAGCAGCTTAGCAGCGGGAGGGGGAGAGACCCAGTACTTC
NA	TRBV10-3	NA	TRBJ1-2	CAISHGQRLNYGYTF	TGTGCCATCAGTCACGGACAACGGCTTAACTATGGCTACACCTTC